The clone carrying this T cell receptor (beta chain) was seen a handful of times. Its antigen is undetermined. It was with 60 Vbeta and 13 Jbeta primers that the PCR ran. The protocol was immunoSEQ multiplex PCR, while the TCRdb copy is restricted to in-frame clones and leaves out a portion. The sample has 95,000 to 110,000 clones, around 10% seen once. These data belong to a study of cytomegalovirus exposure and HLA in healthy donors. CDR1 MNHEY and CDR2 SMNVEV come from the germline V gene (reference sequence). Trimming took 3 bases from V and 10 from J, leaving 15 bases between them. The CDR3 consists of 13 residues. Study-wide results and limits: At a 0.05 false discovery rate, a later analysis found 15,000 to 20,000 TCR beta sequences to be associated with HLA alleles. A later analysis appeared to link common viral pathogens to several of the most significant clusters. CMV serostatus alone was available as immune exposure information.

The chain is built from TRBV27 and TRBJ1-2, with D perhaps TRBD1 (5 bases). The sample taken for sequencing was PBMCs. This receptor was identified in a man aged 40-55 years in good health and CMV-seropositive. The CDR3 DNA is TGTGCCAGCAGTTTGGGAGGGGCTGGCGTCTACACCTTC. Protein product: CASSLGGAGVYTF.